This TCR beta chain was found in a study of Ad26.COV2.S vaccination and SARS-CoV-2 variants. As for the study in general: The trial was COV1001 and the donor's arm was Ad26.COV2.S. Study-wide points: In TCR breadth and depth analyses, total T cell responses may have been underestimated.

Regarding this clone: The antigen is undetermined.

The V and J ends lost 3 bases and 4 bases respectively, with 10 bases between them. The germline gives CDR1 SGHAT, CDR2 FQNNGV. The CDR3 length is 14 residues. Sample treatment: roughly 19 received Ad26.COV2.S at low or high dose, single or two shots; about 5 received placebo; per-sample allocation not given. Collection of the samples took place on day 63 after the first injection of vaccine or placebo. In Boston, an adult donor aged 18-55 years took part. SARS-CoV-2 spike from the Wuhan strain was encoded by the vaccine, an Ad26 vector. Only in-frame clones appear in the TCRdb table, and some are missing; sequencing was by immunoSEQ multiplex PCR. The profile shows fewer than 400,000 clones, just under 85% of them singletons.

This sequence was found in a person aged 18-60 years who received the Ad26.COV2.S COVID-19 vaccine or a placebo. Material: peripheral blood, obtained in a trial of Ad26.COV2.S vaccine versus placebo. The chain uses TRBV11-2 and TRBJ1-3, with D unresolved. The CDR3 is CASSFTRAGNTIYF. Here the CDR3 DNA reads TGTGCCAGCAGCTTCACCAGAGCCGGAAACACCATATATTTT.